This is a list of T cell receptor beta chains from one sample in a study of T-cell memory formation after mild COVID-19. TCRdb re-called the 5' RACE reads with MiXCR, one entry per CDR3 protein. The data show 450,000 to 650,000 distinct CDR3 sequences, with less than 25% seen just once and roughly 8.1% held by the top ten. The sequenced material came from PBMCs or a T cell subset sorted from them (not recorded which). These receptors were taken from an adult woman who had mild COVID-19 (a few samples of this study predate the infection). Cell type and time point are not known. The CDR3 runs from the conserved cysteine through the conserved F or W. The order of the fields is clone size, J gene, D gene, V gene, CDR3 DNA, CDR3 protein. D genes are given only for firm matches. Rows may omit the clone size; those that give it use once, few, many or a size class.

few	TRBJ2-2	TRBD1	TRBV7-8	TGTGCCAGCAGCCGGGACAGGGGGGACACCGGGGAGCTGTTTTTT	CASSRDRGDTGELFF
-	TRBJ2-1	-	TRBV5-1	TGCGCCAGCAGCAAGCTTTTGGACAGCTCCTACAATGAGCAGTTCTTC	CASSKLLDSSYNEQFF
-	TRBJ2-1	TRBD2	TRBV5-1	TGCGCCAGCAGCTTGACAGCGGGAGGGCCCAGCAATGAGCAGTTCTTC	CASSLTAGGPSNEQFF
-	TRBJ2-7	-	TRBV20-1	TGCAGTGCTAGAGGATCACAGGGCCCCTACGAGCAGTACTTC	CSARGSQGPYEQYF
-	TRBJ1-5	-	TRBV7-2	TGTTCCAGCAGCTTAGAGGCGGCAGGGGCATACAATCAGCCCCAGCATTTT	CSSSLEAAGAYNQPQHF
-	TRBJ2-2	TRBD2	TRBV24-1	TGTGCCACCAGCCGAGAGTCGTGGACTAGCGGGAGGAACACCGGGGAGCTGTTTTTT	CATSRESWTSGRNTGELFF
few	TRBJ2-3	-	TRBV10-3	TGTGCCATCAGTGATGGGGGCACAGATACGCAGTATTTT	CAISDGGTDTQYF
-	TRBJ1-1	-	TRBV6-5	TGTGCCAGCAGTTACTCGATTAACACTGAAGCTTTCTTT	CASSYSINTEAFF
-	TRBJ1-5	-	TRBV7-9	TGTGCCAGCAGCCCTTTAGTCAATCAGCCCCAGCATTTT	CASSPLVNQPQHF
few	TRBJ2-5	TRBD1	TRBV5-1	TGCGCCAGCAGCTTGGCCGGTGAGACAGGGAAAGAGACCCAGTACTTC	CASSLAGETGKETQYF
few	TRBJ2-7	TRBD2	TRBV18	TGTGCCAGCTCCCCAGTAGCGGGGGGGAACTACGAGCAGTACTTC	CASSPVAGGNYEQYF
once	TRBJ2-7	-	TRBV9	TGTGCCAGCAGCATGGCTAGCGATAGCTACGAGCAGTACTTC	CASSMASDSYEQYF
-	TRBJ2-3	TRBD1	TRBV18	TGTGCCAGCTCACCTCCGGGACAGGGGAAAGCAGATACGCAGTATTTT	CASSPPGQGKADTQYF
-	TRBJ2-5	-	TRBV6-5	TGTGCCAGCAGGGGGGGCGGTAAGGGAGAGACCCAGTACTTC	CASRGGGKGETQYF
-	TRBJ1-2	-	TRBV11-2	TGTGCCAGCAGCTGGACCGGGGGTGGCTACACCTTC	CASSWTGGGYTF
few	TRBJ1-1	-	TRBV12-3/TRBV12-4	TGTGCCAGCAGTTTGTATTACACTGAAGCTTTCTTT	CASSLYYTEAFF
-	TRBJ2-7	-	TRBV11-2	TGTGCCAGCAGCCCAGAGTTCGTCCAGGGCTACGAGCAGTACTTC	CASSPEFVQGYEQYF
-	TRBJ2-5	-	TRBV18	TGTGCCAGCTCACCCCAGGGGCAGTCCCAAGAGACCCAGTACTTC	CASSPQGQSQETQYF
-	TRBJ1-2	-	TRBV13	TGTGCCAGCAGCTTAGGGGCAGGGGCTGGTGGCTACACCTTC	CASSLGAGAGGYTF
-	TRBJ2-5	TRBD1	TRBV7-2	TGTGCCAGCAGGGATGGACAGGTCCAAGAGACCCAGTACTTC	CASRDGQVQETQYF
-	TRBJ2-5	-	TRBV12-3/TRBV12-4	TGTGCCAGCAGTTTGACCCAGCCGGGGACCCAGTACTTC	CASSLTQPGTQYF
-	TRBJ2-1	-	TRBV12-3/TRBV12-4	TGTGCCAGCAGTTTCTCCTGGGGCAATGAGCAGTTCTTC	CASSFSWGNEQFF
-	TRBJ2-7	-	TRBV7-8	TGTGCCAGCAGCTTAGAAGGATTCAGCGGAGTCTCCTACGAGCAGTACTTC	CASSLEGFSGVSYEQYF
-	TRBJ2-7	-	TRBV6-5	TGTGCCAGCAGTTACGAGAGCAGGGGCGTCGACGAGCAGTACTTC	CASSYESRGVDEQYF
few	TRBJ2-3	-	TRBV5-1	TGCGCCAGCAGCTTCAGGACTAGCACAGATACGCAGTATTTT	CASSFRTSTDTQYF
-	TRBJ2-3	TRBD1	TRBV20-1	TGCAGTGCTTCGGGGACAGGGGTTTACACAGATACGCAGTATTTT	CSASGTGVYTDTQYF
few	TRBJ2-7	-	TRBV20-1	TGCAGTGCTAGTAGTTCGGCGCGTGGTCCCGCCTACGAGCAGTACTTC	CSASSSARGPAYEQYF
-	TRBJ2-2	TRBD2	TRBV29-1	TGCAGCGTTGCGGGACTAGATAACACCGGGGAGCTGTTTTTT	CSVAGLDNTGELFF
-	TRBJ2-1	-	TRBV7-2	TGTGCCAGCAGCCCGGGACGGAGCAATGAGCAGTTCTTC	CASSPGRSNEQFF
-	TRBJ1-1	-	TRBV7-2	TGTGCCAGCAGCTTCGGATCGGGGGGCACTGAAGCTTTCTTT	CASSFGSGGTEAFF
few	TRBJ1-2	TRBD1	TRBV14	TGTGCCAGCAGCTTACCGGGACAGGGCCCCAACTATGGCTACACCTTC	CASSLPGQGPNYGYTF
few	TRBJ1-1	-	TRBV12-3/TRBV12-4	TGTGCCAGCAGTTTAGCGCCTGAAGCTTTCTTT	CASSLAPEAFF